This T cell receptor (beta chain) is from a study of blood T cell repertoires in COVID-19. The CDR3 consists of 15 residues. The ends lost 1 base at V and 6 bases at J; junction bases unmatched: 2. From germline, CDR1 is SGHVS and CDR2 FQNEAQ. Some clones are missing from TCRdb's copy, which holds only in-frame ones; the method was immunoSEQ multiplex PCR. Of over 250,000 clones listed, roughly 88% are singletons. Ages ranged from roughly 18 to 100 years, with residence in more than 20 US areas. Among Cohort 3 donors, those recovered had two negative PCRs, clearance, or symptom resolution. Sequencing was performed on PBMCs or T cells enriched from blood (not recorded which). The clonotype originates from a woman aged 25 to 39 who had recovered from COVID-19. The gene calls are TRBV7-8 and TRBJ2-1, with 11 bases identical to TRBD1. The CDR3 protein is CASSLDGTGGNEQFF. In DNA, the CDR3 is TGTGCCAGCAGCTTAGATGGGACAGGGGGCAATGAGCAGTTCTTC.